The next 5 T cell receptor beta chains were all read from a single sample in a study of beta chain features in type 1 diabetes. Broader study findings: In all four CD4+ subsets, TCRB CDR3 length was significantly, moderately reduced in type 1 diabetes.

Their antigens remain unidentified. The entirety of the isolated RNA underwent reverse transcription, so expressed TCRB transcripts were sequenced. The method was immunoSEQ multiplex PCR; TCRdb's version includes in-frame clones alone and lacks a portion of them. The sample has about 260,000 clones, approximately 24% seen once. Material: naive CD4+ T cells from blood. These receptor sequences come from a woman aged 25 to 39 with type 1 diabetes.

The genes are TRBV19 and TRBJ1-1, with D maybe TRBD1 (6 bases). This CDR3 contains 13 residues. Trimming pared 7 bases from V and 3 bases from J, leaving 12 bases between. Germline V gene sequence: CDR1 LNHDA, CDR2 SQIVND (reference sequence). CDR3 sequence: CASTQGLYTEAFF. The CDR3, as DNA: TGTGCCAGTACTCAGGGGTTGTACACTGAAGCTTTCTTT. Together with reference TRBV19 and TRBJ1-1, the CDR3 gives the full variable domain: DGGITQSPKYLFRKEGQNVTLSCEQNLNHDAMYWYRQDPGQGLRLIYYSQIVNDFQKGDIAEGYSVSREKKESFPLTVTSAQKNPTAFYLCASTQGLYTEAFFGQGTRLTVV.

This clone was seen more than once but under ten times. The junction differs from germline at one of its ends, possibly a read error. V gene TRBV19 combines with J gene TRBJ2-6; no clear D. Germline CDR1 reads LNHDA; CDR2 reads SQIVND (reference sequence). CDR3 length: 15 residues. The CDR3 loop reads CASLRRYSGANVLTF. The CDR3 nucleotides are TGTGCCAGTTTGCGCAGGTACTCTGGTGCCAACGTCCTGACTTTC. Together with reference TRBV19 and TRBJ2-6, the CDR3 gives the full variable domain: DGGITQSPKYLFRKEGQNVTLSCEQNLNHDAMYWYRQDPGQGLRLIYYSQIVNDFQKGDIAEGYSVSREKKESFPLTVTSAQKNPTAFYLCASLRRYSGANVLTFGAGSRLTVL.

The chain has TRBV25-1 and TRBJ2-7; TRBD2 might be the D (6 bases). The V end was cut by 1 base, the J end by 4 bases, with 11 bases between. Germline CDR1 and CDR2: MGHDK and SYGVNS. CDR3 length equals 14 residues. Written as DNA, the CDR3 is TGTGCCAGCAGTGAATGGGGGGAGGATTACGAGCAGTACTTC. Amino acid sequence: CASSEWGEDYEQYF.

J is TRBJ1-1 and V is TRBV14; D may be TRBD1 (5 bases). The CDR3 is 16 amino acids. Germline lookup yields CDR1 SGHDN and CDR2 FVKESK. V lost 4 bases and J lost 1, with 16 bases in between. The CDR3 sequence is CASSPLFGTRNTEAFF. Here the CDR3 DNA reads TGTGCCAGCAGCCCTCTTTTCGGGACTAGGAACACTGAAGCTTTCTTT.

The rearrangement joins TRBV4-1 to TRBJ2-5; TRBD2 might be the D (5 bases). Trimming took 0 bases from V and 2 from J, leaving 10 bases between them. The CDR3 is 15 residues long. The germline gives CDR1 MGHRA, CDR2 YSYEKL. The CDR3 DNA follows: TGCGCCAGCAGCCAAGACGCAGCGGATCAAGAGACCCAGTACTTC. Protein product: CASSQDAADQETQYF.